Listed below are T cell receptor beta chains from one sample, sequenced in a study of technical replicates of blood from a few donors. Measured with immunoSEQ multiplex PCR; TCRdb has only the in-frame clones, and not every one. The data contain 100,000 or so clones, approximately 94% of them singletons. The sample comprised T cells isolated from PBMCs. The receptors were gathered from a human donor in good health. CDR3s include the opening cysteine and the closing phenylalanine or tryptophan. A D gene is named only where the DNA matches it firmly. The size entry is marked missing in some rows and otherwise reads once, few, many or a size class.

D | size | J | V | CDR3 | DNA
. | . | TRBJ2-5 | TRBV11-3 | CASSLEMEIAQYF | TGTGCCAGCAGCTTAGAGATGGAGATTGCCCAGTACTTC
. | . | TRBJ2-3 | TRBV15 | CATSRDRGNTQYF | TGTGCCACCAGCAGAGACCGGGGAAATACGCAGTATTTT
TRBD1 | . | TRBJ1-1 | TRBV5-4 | CASSFLKGAKKDEAFF | TGTGCCAGCAGCTTTTTGAAGGGGGCGAAGAAAGATGAAGCTTTCTTT
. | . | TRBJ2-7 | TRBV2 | CARRGRGAGYEQYF | TGTGCCAGAAGAGGCAGGGGTGCCGGCTACGAGCAGTACTTC
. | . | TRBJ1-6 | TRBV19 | CASSIDVSSYNSPLHF | TGTGCCAGTAGTATAGATGTCAGCTCCTATAATTCACCCCTCCACTTT
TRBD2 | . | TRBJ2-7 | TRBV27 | CASRVAGVGDEQYF | TGTGCCAGCAGAGTAGCGGGAGTCGGGGACGAGCAGTACTTC
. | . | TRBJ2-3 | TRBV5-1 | CASTPDRGTDTQYF | TGCGCCAGCACCCCGGACAGAGGGACAGATACGCAGTATTTT
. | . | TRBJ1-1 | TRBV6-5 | CASSYSETANTEAFF | TGTGCCAGCAGTTACTCCGAGACAGCGAACACTGAAGCTTTCTTT
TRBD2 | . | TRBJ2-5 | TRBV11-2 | CASSWGPGGEYQETQYF | TGTGCCAGCAGCTGGGGGCCGGGAGGGGAGTACCAAGAGACCCAGTACTTC
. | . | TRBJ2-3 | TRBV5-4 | CASSLAEGRGDTQYF | TGTGCCAGCAGCTTGGCCGAGGGCAGAGGGGATACGCAGTATTTT
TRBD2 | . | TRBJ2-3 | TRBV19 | CASSAGTSGVSRTDTQYF | TGTGCCAGTAGTGCCGGGACTAGCGGGGTCTCTCGCACAGATACGCAGTATTTT
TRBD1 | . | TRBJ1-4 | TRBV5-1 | CASSLRDRGEKLFF | TGCGCCAGCAGCCTGAGGGACAGGGGGGAAAAACTGTTTTTT
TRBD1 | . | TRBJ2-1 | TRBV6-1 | CASRDRGHSYNEQFF | TGTGCCAGCAGGGACAGGGGGCACTCCTACAATGAGCAGTTCTTC
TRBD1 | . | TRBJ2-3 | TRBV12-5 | CASGTGYTDTQYF | TGTGCTTCCGGGACAGGGTATACAGATACGCAGTATTTT
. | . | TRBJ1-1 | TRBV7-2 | CASSLSHRVIAEAFF | TGTGCCAGCAGCCTATCGCACAGGGTTATAGCTGAAGCTTTCTTT
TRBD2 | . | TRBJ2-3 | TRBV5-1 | CASSLGLAQSTDTQYF | TGCGCCAGCAGCTTGGGACTAGCGCAAAGCACAGATACGCAGTATTTT
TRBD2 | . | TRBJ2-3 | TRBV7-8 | CAIEGPAAGDLTDTQYF | TGTGCCATCGAGGGGCCAGCAGCGGGAGATCTTACAGATACGCAGTATTTT
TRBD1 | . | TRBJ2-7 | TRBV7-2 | CASSKTGGSYEQYF | TGTGCCAGCAGCAAGACAGGGGGGTCCTACGAGCAGTACTTC
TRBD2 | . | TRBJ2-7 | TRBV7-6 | CASSPRGGGYEQYF | TGTGCCAGCAGCCCAAGGGGCGGGGGATACGAGCAGTACTTC
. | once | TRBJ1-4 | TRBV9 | CASSADSVIEKLFF | TGTGCCAGCAGCGCAGACAGTGTTATTGAAAAACTGTTTTTT
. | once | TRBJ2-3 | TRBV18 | CASSQPPGDTQYF | TGTGCCAGCTCACAGCCTCCTGGAGATACGCAGTATTTT
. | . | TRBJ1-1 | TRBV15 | CATSRDRGAGTEAFF | TGTGCCACCAGCAGAGACAGGGGCGCAGGAACTGAAGCTTTCTTT
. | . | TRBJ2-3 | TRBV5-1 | CASSSSRDNRNTDTQYF | TGCGCCAGCAGCAGTAGCCGGGACAACCGTAACACAGATACGCAGTATTTT
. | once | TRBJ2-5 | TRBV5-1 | CASRPDRTETQYF | TGCGCCAGCAGACCAGACAGAACAGAGACCCAGTACTTC
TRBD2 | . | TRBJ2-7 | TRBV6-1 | CASSEATYRRLADSYEQYF | TGTGCCAGCAGTGAAGCAACCTACCGGCGACTAGCGGACTCCTACGAGCAGTACTTC
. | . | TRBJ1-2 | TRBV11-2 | CASSPARGSGYTF | TGTGCCAGCAGCCCGGCGAGGGGGAGCGGCTACACCTTC
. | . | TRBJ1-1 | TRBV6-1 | CASRRTGDTEAFF | TGTGCCAGCAGACGAACAGGTGACACTGAAGCTTTCTTT
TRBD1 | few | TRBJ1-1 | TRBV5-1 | CASSSSGTENTEAFF | TGCGCCAGCAGCTCCTCCGGGACAGAGAACACTGAAGCTTTCTTT